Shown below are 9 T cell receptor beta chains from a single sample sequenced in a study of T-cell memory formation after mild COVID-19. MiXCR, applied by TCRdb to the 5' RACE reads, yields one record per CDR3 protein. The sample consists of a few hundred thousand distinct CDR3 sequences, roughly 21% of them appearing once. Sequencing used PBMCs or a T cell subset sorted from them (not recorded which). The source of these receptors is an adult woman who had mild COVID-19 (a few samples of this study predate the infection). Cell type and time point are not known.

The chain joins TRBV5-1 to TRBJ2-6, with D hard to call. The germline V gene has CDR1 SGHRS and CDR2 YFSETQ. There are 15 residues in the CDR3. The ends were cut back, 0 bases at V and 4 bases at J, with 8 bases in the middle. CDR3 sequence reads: CASSLESAGANVLTF. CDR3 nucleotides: TGCGCCAGCAGCTTGGAGAGTGCCGGGGCCAACGTCCTGACTTTC. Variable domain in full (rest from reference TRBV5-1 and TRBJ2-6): KAGVTQTPRYLIKTRGQQVTLSCSPISGHRSVSWYQQTPGQGLQFLFEYFSETQRNKGNFPGRFSGRQFSNSRSEMNVSTLELGDSALYLCASSLESAGANVLTFGAGSRLTVL.

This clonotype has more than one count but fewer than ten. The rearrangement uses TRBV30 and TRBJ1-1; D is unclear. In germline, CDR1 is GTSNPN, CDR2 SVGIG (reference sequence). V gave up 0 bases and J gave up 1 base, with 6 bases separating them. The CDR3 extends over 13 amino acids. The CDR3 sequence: CAWSVYGNTEAFF. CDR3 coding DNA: TGTGCCTGGAGTGTTTACGGGAACACTGAAGCTTTCTTT. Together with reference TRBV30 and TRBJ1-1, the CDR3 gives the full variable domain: SQTIHQWPATLVQPVGSPLSLECTVEGTSNPNLYWYRQAAGRGLQLLFYSVGIGQISSEVPQNLSASRPQDRQFILSSKKLLLSDSGFYLCAWSVYGNTEAFFGQGTRLTVV.

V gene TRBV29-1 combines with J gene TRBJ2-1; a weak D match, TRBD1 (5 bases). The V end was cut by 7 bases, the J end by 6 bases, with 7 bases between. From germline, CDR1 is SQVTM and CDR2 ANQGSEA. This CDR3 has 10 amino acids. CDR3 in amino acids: CSADSNEQFF. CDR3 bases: TGCAGCGCCGACAGCAATGAGCAGTTCTTC.

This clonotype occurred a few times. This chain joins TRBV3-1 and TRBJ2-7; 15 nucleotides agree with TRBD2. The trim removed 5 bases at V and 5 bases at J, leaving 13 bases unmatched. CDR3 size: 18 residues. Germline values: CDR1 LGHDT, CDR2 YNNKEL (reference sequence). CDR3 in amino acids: CASSSRGARTSGRDEQYF. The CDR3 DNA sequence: TGTGCCAGCAGCTCACGAGGAGCCAGGACTAGCGGGAGGGACGAGCAGTACTTC.

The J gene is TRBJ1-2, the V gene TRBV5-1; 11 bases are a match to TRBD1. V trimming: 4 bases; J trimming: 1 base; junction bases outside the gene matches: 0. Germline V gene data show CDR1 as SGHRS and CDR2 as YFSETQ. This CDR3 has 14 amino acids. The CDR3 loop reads CASSGTGGNYGYTF. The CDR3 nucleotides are TGCGCCAGCAGCGGGACAGGGGGTAACTATGGCTACACCTTC.

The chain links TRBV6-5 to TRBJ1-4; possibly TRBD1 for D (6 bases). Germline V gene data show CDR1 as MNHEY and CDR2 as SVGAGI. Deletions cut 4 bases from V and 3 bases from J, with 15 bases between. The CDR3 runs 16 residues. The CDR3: CASSSISGVANEKLFF. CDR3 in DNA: TGTGCCAGCAGTTCCATTTCAGGGGTTGCTAATGAAAAACTGTTTTTT.

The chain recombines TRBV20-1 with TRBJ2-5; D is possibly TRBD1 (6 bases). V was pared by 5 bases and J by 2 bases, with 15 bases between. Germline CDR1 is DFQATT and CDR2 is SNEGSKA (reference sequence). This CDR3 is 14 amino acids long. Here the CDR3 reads CSAPGQQIQETQYF. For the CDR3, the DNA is TGCAGTGCTCCTGGACAGCAAATACAAGAGACCCAGTACTTC.

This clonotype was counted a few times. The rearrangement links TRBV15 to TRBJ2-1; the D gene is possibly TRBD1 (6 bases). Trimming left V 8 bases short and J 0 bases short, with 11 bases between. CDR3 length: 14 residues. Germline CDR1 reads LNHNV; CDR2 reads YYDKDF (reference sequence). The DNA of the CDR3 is TGTGCCACCTCGACAGGACGCTCCTACAATGAGCAGTTCTTC. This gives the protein CATSTGRSYNEQFF.

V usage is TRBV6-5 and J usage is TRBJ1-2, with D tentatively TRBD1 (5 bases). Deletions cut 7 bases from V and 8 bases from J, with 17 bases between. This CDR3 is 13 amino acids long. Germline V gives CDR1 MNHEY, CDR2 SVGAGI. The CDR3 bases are TGTGCCAGCACCCGGGGGAGGGGAGTAGGCTACACCTTC. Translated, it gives CASTRGRGVGYTF.